This paragraph reports one T cell receptor beta chain. These data are taken from a study of blood T cell repertoires in COVID-19. The wider study: Spain, Italy and the United States supplied samples that represented acute and convalescent COVID-19.

Per germline, CDR1 WSHSY and CDR2 SAAADI. The CDR3 loop spans 13 amino acids. With 3 bases removed from V and 4 bases from J, the gap between germline ends came to 7 bases. Source study methods: Cell counts per sample came from amplifying reference gene primers. Profiling relied on immunoSEQ multiplex PCR, and the TCRdb table lists in-frame clones only, not all of them. V and J calls and clone size are given by that table; D and trimming were obtained from the DNA. The sample lists a few hundred thousand clones, roughly 84% occurring once. Patients at the Seattle site were enrolled during active infection and followed longitudinally.

The sequencing sample was made of peripheral blood. The V gene is TRBV10-2, the J gene TRBJ1-5, with D uncertain. This TCR came from a human donor with COVID-19, enrolled during active disease. The donor label of this sample is uncertain. The CDR3 sequence is CASSEVRNQPQHF. Here the CDR3 DNA reads TGCGCCAGCAGTGAAGTCAGAAATCAGCCCCAGCATTTT.